The entry below gives a single T cell receptor (beta chain) sequence along with its context. Its antigen is as yet unknown. Every patient was untreated before thyroid surgery. The V gene's germline CDR1 is LGHDT and CDR2 YNNKEL (reference sequence). V was pared by 7 bases and J by 6 bases, with 17 bases of the junction left unmatched. This CDR3 comprises 17 residues. The sample originates from a study of metastatic and nonmetastatic thyroid tumors. Study context: Comparative analysis of repertoires was undertaken across blood and tumor or nodule tissue obtained from malignant and benign thyroid patients.

Per the study methods: The distant-metastasis classifier for papillary thyroid cancer was built from CDR3 differences across clinicopathological groups. Using MiXCR, TCRdb reanalyzed the PCR reads. These V and J calls derive from TCRdb rather than the authors' analysis. Counted here are some 55,000 clones, roughly 29% occurring once; the ten biggest clones make up roughly 15%. Overall study results and limits: Significantly higher TCR beta diversity was reportedly seen in malignant thyroid tumors than benign nodules, in blood and tumor.

Specimen: blood. The sequence came from a female donor with papillary thyroid cancer or a benign thyroid nodule (not recorded which). Some clones in this sample may be carry-over from other donors' samples. This sequence joins TRBV3-1 and TRBJ2-7, with 11 nucleotides matching TRBD2. The CDR3 loop is CASTDSGRAEGRGEQYF. The CDR3 nucleotides read TGTGCCAGCACCGATAGCGGGAGGGCCGAAGGGCGTGGCGAGCAGTACTTC.